This TCR beta chain appears in the sequencing data of a study of human T cells and chemical hapten exposure. Total RNA was extracted from unfractionated whole blood. In the authors' workflow: More than 95,000 TCRs per sample was the median, with a range of about 20,000 to 690,600. TCRdb re-derived calls from the 5' RACE reads in MiXCR, one entry per CDR3 protein. Clone size and V and J calls follow TCRdb, not the original study. The data contain under 85,000 distinct CDR3 sequences, approximately 7.7% of them seen just once; the ten biggest clones take up around 2.3%. Germline loops: CDR1 MNHEY, CDR2 SVGAGI. The trim removed 0 bases at V and 4 bases at J, leaving 4 bases unmatched. The CDR3 has 15 residues.

The sequence was collected from a male donor in good health. The V gene is TRBV6-5, the J gene TRBJ2-7, with 9 nucleotides matching TRBD1. The CDR3 DNA reads TGTGCCAGCAGTTACTCGGACAGGGGTGGATACGAGCAGTACTTC. Its translation is CASSYSDRGGYEQYF.